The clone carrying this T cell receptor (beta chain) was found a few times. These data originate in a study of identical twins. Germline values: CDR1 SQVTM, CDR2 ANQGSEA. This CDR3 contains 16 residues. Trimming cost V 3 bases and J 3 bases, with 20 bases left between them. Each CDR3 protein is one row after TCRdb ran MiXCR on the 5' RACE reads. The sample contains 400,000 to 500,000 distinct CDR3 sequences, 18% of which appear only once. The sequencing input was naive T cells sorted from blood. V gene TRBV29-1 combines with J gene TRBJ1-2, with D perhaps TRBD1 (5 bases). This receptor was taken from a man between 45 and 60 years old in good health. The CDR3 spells CSVEEIQGSLDYGYTF. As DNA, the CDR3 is TGCAGCGTTGAGGAGATCCAGGGTTCCCTGGACTATGGCTACACCTTC.